Listed below are T cell receptor beta chains from one sample, sequenced in a study of T cell repertoires in cytomegalovirus infection. TCRdb redid the calling of the reads with MiXCR, one entry per CDR3 protein. The sample includes 400,000 to 600,000 distinct CDR3 sequences, 42% of them seen just once. These receptors have no known antigen. Material: cultured PBMCs, obtained from culture after CMV antigen stimulation. Every receptor here comes from a human donor in good health (CMV status not recorded). Some clones in this sample may be carry-over from other donors' samples. The CDR3 runs from the conserved cysteine through the conserved F or W. The D gene is left open where the match is weak. Clone sizes are given selectively: once, few, many, or a class where the clone is expanded.

length	D	size	J	V	DNA	CDR3
19	-	few	TRBJ2-6	TRBV5-1	TGCGCCAGCAGCTTAGGCGGGACCCTAATACCGTCTGGGGCCAACGTCCTGACTTTC	CASSLGGTLIPSGANVLTF
15	TRBD1	-	TRBJ1-1	TRBV19	TGTGCCAGTAGTACTGGGACAGGGTGGAACACTGAAGCTTTCTTT	CASSTGTGWNTEAFF
14	TRBD2	-	TRBJ2-5	TRBV11-2	TGTGCCAGCAGGGAGACTAGCGGGGGAGAGACCCAGTACTTC	CASRETSGGETQYF
14	-	few	TRBJ2-5	TRBV6-2/TRBV6-3	TGTGCCAGCAGCTCAGAGGGGGACCAAGAGACCCAGTACTTC	CASSSEGDQETQYF
14	-	-	TRBJ2-2	TRBV7-9	TGTGCCAGCAGTCTCCCAGAATACACCGGGGAGCTGTTTTTT	CASSLPEYTGELFF
15	-	-	TRBJ2-7	TRBV20-1	TGCAGTGCTAGAAACCCCGGGACATTCTCCTACGAGCAGTACTTC	CSARNPGTFSYEQYF
15	-	few	TRBJ2-7	TRBV7-2	TGTGCCAGCAGCTTGGGCCCCCTGGGCTCCTACGAGCAGTACTTC	CASSLGPLGSYEQYF
14	TRBD1	few	TRBJ1-2	TRBV28	TGTGCCAGCACTCAAAGGGACAGGGGGAATGGCTACACCTTC	CASTQRDRGNGYTF
15	TRBD2	-	TRBJ2-1	TRBV11-2	TGTGCCAGCAGCCGACTAGCGGGAGAGACTGATGAGCAGTTCTTC	CASSRLAGETDEQFF
14	-	few	TRBJ2-2	TRBV7-2	TGTGCCAGCAGCGGGTTACGGGACACCGGGGAGCTGTTTTTT	CASSGLRDTGELFF
16	TRBD1	-	TRBJ2-5	TRBV4-1	TGCGCCAGCAGCCAAAGGCGGGACAGGGGCCAAGAGACCCAGTACTTC	CASSQRRDRGQETQYF
15	-	-	TRBJ2-3	TRBV11-2	TGTGCCAGCAGCTTAGTCTTTGGGGGGGGCTCGACGCAGTATTTT	CASSLVFGGGSTQYF
13	-	many	TRBJ1-1	TRBV7-2	TGTGCCAGCAGCTTAAGTTCGGGGGGGGGAGCTTTCTTT	CASSLSSGGGAFF
13	-	-	TRBJ1-2	TRBV5-3	TGTGCCAGCAGCTCCGCCCCGAGAGGGGGCTACACCTTC	CASSSAPRGGYTF
14	-	once	TRBJ2-1	TRBV7-2	TGTGCCAGCAGCTGGACAAGGACTAACAATGAGCAGTTCTTC	CASSWTRTNNEQFF
13	-	-	TRBJ2-5	TRBV3-1	TGTGCCAGCAGCCCCGCGCTAGGGGAGACCCAGTACTTC	CASSPALGETQYF
22	TRBD2	-	TRBJ2-1	TRBV7-2	TGTGCCAGCAGCTTAGTGATAAGGGTAGCGGGAGACCCAGGGTCCTCCTACAATGAGCAGTTCTTC	CASSLVIRVAGDPGSSYNEQFF
16	-	once	TRBJ1-1	TRBV5-4	TGTGCCAGCAGCTTTTTGCGGAAAAGCATGAACACTGAAGCTTTCTTT	CASSFLRKSMNTEAFF
15	TRBD1	-	TRBJ2-5	TRBV12-5	TGTGCTAGTGGTCCTCCGATGACAGGGGATGAGACCCAGTACTTC	CASGPPMTGDETQYF
15	-	few	TRBJ2-3	TRBV7-6	TGTGCCAGCAGTCTAGAGCCCTCGTCGACAGATACGCAGTATTTT	CASSLEPSSTDTQYF
14	-	-	TRBJ1-4	TRBV4-1	TGCGCCAGCAGGCCTAGGGGGTCGGGTGAAAAACTGTTTTTT	CASRPRGSGEKLFF
15	-	few	TRBJ2-1	TRBV4-3	TGCGCCAGCAGCCAAGAAGGCCGAACCTACAATGAGCAGTTCTTC	CASSQEGRTYNEQFF
14	-	-	TRBJ1-1	TRBV7-9	TGTGCCAGCCTCACCGGGGGCCTCCGGACTGAAGCTTTCTTT	CASLTGGLRTEAFF
12	-	-	TRBJ2-3	TRBV12-3/TRBV12-4	TGTGCCAGCAGCCCGGACTCATTTACGCAGTATTTT	CASSPDSFTQYF
13	-	-	TRBJ1-1	TRBV12-3/TRBV12-4	TGTGCCAGCAGTTTTCAGGGGTTCACTGAAGCTTTCTTT	CASSFQGFTEAFF
15	-	-	TRBJ1-1	TRBV7-8	TGTGCCAGCAGCTTACATCCGGGGGCATGGACTGAAGCTTTCTTT	CASSLHPGAWTEAFF
14	TRBD2	-	TRBJ2-1	TRBV2	TGTGCCAGCTCCGTCCAGCGGGAGGACAATGAGCAGTTCTTC	CASSVQREDNEQFF